This T cell receptor (beta chain) was documented in a study of neoadjuvant anti-PD-1 for oral cavity cancer. Sequenced by immunoSEQ multiplex PCR; TCRdb stores in-frame clones only, minus some. The sample has some 7,000 clones, 60% to 80% seen once; the top ten hold 3% to 4%. This CDR3 has 13 residues. CDR1 SGHRS and CDR2 YFSETQ come from the germline V gene. Trimming pared 4 bases from V and 10 bases from J, leaving 15 bases between. The origin of this receptor is a person between 40 and 79 years old with oral cavity squamous cell carcinoma. This sample comprised PBMCs, obtained before nivolumab (anti-PD-1) treatment. The chain combines TRBV5-1 with TRBJ2-1; D remains unclear. CDR3 protein: CASSPPVPGEQFF. The CDR3 nucleotides are TGCGCCAGCAGCCCCCCCGTCCCGGGCGAGCAGTTCTTC.